This T cell receptor (beta chain) emerged from a study of T cells and Merkel cell carcinoma outcomes. Overall study findings and caveats: Merkel cell carcinoma outcomes were reportedly predicted by repertoire and T-cell density.

Germline CDR1 MDHEN, CDR2 SYDVKM. CDR3 length: 15 amino acids. J lost 1 base, V lost 5 bases, and 6 bases had no gene match. Measured with immunoSEQ multiplex PCR; TCRdb has only the in-frame clones, and not every one. This sample has over 2,500 clones, with approximately 96% found just once. Regarding this clone: Antigen unknown.

Sequenced input: tumor tissue from Merkel cell carcinoma. The J gene is TRBJ2-7, the V gene TRBV28, with 9 bases matching TRBD1. The origin of this receptor is a human donor with Merkel cell carcinoma. Here the CDR3 DNA reads TGTGCCAGCAGTGGACCGGGACAGGGTTCCTACGAGCAGTACTTC. This codes for CASSGPGQGSYEQYF.